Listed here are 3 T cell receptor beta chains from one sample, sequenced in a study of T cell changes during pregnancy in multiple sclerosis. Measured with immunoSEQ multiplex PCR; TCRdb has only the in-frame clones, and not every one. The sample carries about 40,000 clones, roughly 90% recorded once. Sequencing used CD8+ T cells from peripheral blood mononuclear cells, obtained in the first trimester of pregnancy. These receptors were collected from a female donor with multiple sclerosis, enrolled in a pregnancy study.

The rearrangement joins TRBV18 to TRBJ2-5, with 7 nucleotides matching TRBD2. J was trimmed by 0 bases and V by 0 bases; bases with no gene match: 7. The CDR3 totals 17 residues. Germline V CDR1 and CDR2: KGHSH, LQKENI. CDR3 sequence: CASSPPNGGTYQETQYF. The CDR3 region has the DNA TGTGCCAGCTCACCACCGAACGGGGGGACCTACCAAGAGACCCAGTACTTC.

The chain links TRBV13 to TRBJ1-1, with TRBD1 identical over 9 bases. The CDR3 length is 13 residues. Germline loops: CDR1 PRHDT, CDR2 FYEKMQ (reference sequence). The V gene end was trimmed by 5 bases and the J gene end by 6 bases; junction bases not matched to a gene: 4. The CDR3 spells CASSPQGAPEAFF. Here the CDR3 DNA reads TGTGCCAGCAGCCCACAGGGGGCCCCTGAAGCTTTCTTT.

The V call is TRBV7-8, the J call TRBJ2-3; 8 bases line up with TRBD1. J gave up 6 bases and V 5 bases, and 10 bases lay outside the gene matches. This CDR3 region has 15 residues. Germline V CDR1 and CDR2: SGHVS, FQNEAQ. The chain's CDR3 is CASSPRQGAWDTQYF. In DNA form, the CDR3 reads TGTGCCAGCAGCCCTAGGCAGGGGGCTTGGGATACGCAGTATTTT.